This TCR beta chain is from a study of T cell changes during pregnancy in multiple sclerosis. Using immunoSEQ multiplex PCR, the repertoire was profiled, and TCRdb retains in-frame clones only, with some absent. Counted here are tens of thousands of clones, roughly nine tenths occurring once; the ten biggest clones make up less than 5.5%. In germline, CDR1 is SEHNR, CDR2 FQNEAQ (reference sequence). The CDR3 spans 10 residues. V lost 8 bases to trimming and J lost 8 bases, with 6 bases between them. This clonotype was sampled from a female donor with multiple sclerosis, enrolled in a pregnancy study. Sequencing was performed on CD8+ T cells from peripheral blood mononuclear cells, taken before pregnancy. The J gene is TRBJ2-2, the V gene TRBV7-9; D gene ambiguous. The CDR3 nucleotides are TGTGCCAGCTACCAGGGGGAGCTGTTTTTT. Its translation is CASYQGELFF.